This T cell receptor (beta chain) derives from a study of blood T cell repertoires in COVID-19. At the level of the study: Specimens from acute and convalescent COVID-19 originated in the United States, Italy and Spain. The analysed material was cDNA or gDNA that came from T cells, B-cell-depleted T cells, or PBMCs.

Per the authors' pipeline: From reference gene primer amplification, estimates of nucleated cell counts were derived. Sequencing used immunoSEQ multiplex PCR; TCRdb keeps in-frame clones, though not all of them. From that table come the V and J calls and clone size; the DNA was used to work out D and trimming. Of approximately 66,000 clones listed, roughly 90% were seen once; the top ten hold approximately 1.5%. Sequencing was done on a sample of peripheral blood. The origin of this receptor is a man aged 55 to 70 with acute or convalescent COVID-19.

For the CDR3, the DNA is TGTGCTAGTGGTTTTGACAGGGGCACAGATACGCAGTATTTT. Encoded protein: CASGFDRGTDTQYF. The V gene is TRBV12-5, the J gene TRBJ2-3; TRBD1 matches 7 bases. CDR3 length: 14 amino acids. Germline V gene lookup returns CDR1 LGHNT and CDR2 FRNRAP. The junction had 1 base not matched to a gene; V was cut back by 3 bases and J by 1 base.